Given below is one T cell receptor beta chain in context. Its target is not known. Germline V gene lookup returns CDR1 MGHRA and CDR2 YSYEKL. The CDR3 length is 13 residues. V gave up 4 bases and J gave up 4 bases, with 10 bases separating them. Amplification used 60 Vbeta primers and 13 Jbeta primers. Original handling: As a later analysis found, there were 70 million to 100 million unique TCR beta chains, of which about 10 million were shared. Sequencing was performed with immunoSEQ multiplex PCR; in TCRdb, only in-frame clones are kept and a portion is missing. V and J calls and clone size come straight from that table; D and trimming were deduced from the DNA. The sample holds about 140,000 clones, around three quarters seen once. The data were taken from a study of cytomegalovirus exposure and HLA in healthy donors. Study-wide results and caveats: Most observed TCR sequences were rare, whereas some public TCRs were detected in many donors.

J is TRBJ1-1 and V is TRBV4-1; TRBD1 is a possible D gene (5 bases). The material sequenced was PBMCs. This receptor was obtained from a man aged 40-55 years in good health and CMV-seronegative. CDR3 protein: CASSPGLTTEAFF. DNA for the CDR3: TGCGCCAGCAGCCCGGGACTGACCACTGAAGCTTTCTTT.